The 21 T cell receptor beta chains listed next were all sequenced from one sample in a study of blood T cell repertoires in COVID-19. Produced via immunoSEQ multiplex PCR; TCRdb's table is partial and in-frame only. The sample contains roughly 140,000 clones, 80% to 90% of which appear only once. Sequenced sample: peripheral blood. The receptors stem from a woman aged 50 to 60 with acute or convalescent COVID-19.

The rearrangement uses TRBV3-1 (or the pseudogene TRBV3-2) and TRBJ1-4; 8 nucleotides line up with TRBD1. CDR1 is LGHDT and CDR2 is YNNKEL in the germline V gene (reference sequence). Trimming at V came to 4 bases and at J to 8 bases, leaving 12 bases not matched to a gene. The CDR3 length is 16 residues. This CDR3 reads CASSRRQGQGWEKLFF. Here the CDR3 DNA reads TGTGCCAGCAGCCGAAGACAAGGACAGGGTTGGGAAAAACTGTTTTTT.

This chain's CDR3 is CASSSRGLNTGELFF. The CDR3 DNA sequence: TGTGCCAGCAGTTCGCGCGGTCTAAACACCGGGGAGCTGTTTTTT. This chain uses TRBV6-5 with TRBJ2-2; D uncertain. CDR1 and CDR2 (germline): MNHEY, SVGAGI. Trimming pared 4 bases from V and 2 bases from J, leaving 11 bases between. This CDR3 is 15 amino acids long.

This chain joins TRBV5-1 and TRBJ2-1, with TRBD2 matching 10 bases. The V segment lost 3 bases and the J segment 8 bases; nucleotides outside the gene matches: 8. Germline V gives CDR1 SGHRS, CDR2 YFSETQ. The CDR3 contains 15 residues. The CDR3 loop reads CASSSDSGRADEQFF. The CDR3, as DNA: TGCGCCAGCAGCTCGGACAGCGGGAGGGCCGATGAGCAGTTCTTC.

CDR3 loop: CASSKETGGRNTEAFF. For the CDR3, the DNA is TGTGCCAGCAGCAAAGAAACAGGGGGCCGGAACACTGAAGCTTTCTTT. The gene calls are TRBV21-1 and TRBJ1-1; the table names TRBD1, a call not compared with the DNA. TRBV21-1 is marked as a pseudogene. The CDR3 extends over 16 amino acids.

The J gene is TRBJ2-7, the V gene TRBV7-9; weak D call: TRBD1 (5 bases). Trimming cost V 3 bases and J 0 bases, with 9 bases left between them. This CDR3 is built from 14 residues. Germline lookup yields CDR1 SEHNR and CDR2 FQNEAQ (reference sequence). DNA for the CDR3: TGTGCCAGCAGCTTTAGGCAGGGCTCCTACGAGCAGTACTTC. This codes for CASSFRQGSYEQYF.

This rearrangement joins TRBV6-1 to TRBJ1-5, with D perhaps matching TRBD1 (6 bases). Germline CDR1 reads MNHNS; CDR2 reads SASEGT. This CDR3 contains 16 residues. The V gene lost 4 bases and the J gene lost 4 bases, with 17 bases spanning the gap. The CDR3 DNA reads as TGTGCCAGCAGTGTCCCAGAAGGGACACCTAATCAGCCCCAGCATTTT. It translates to CASSVPEGTPNQPQHF.

The J gene is TRBJ2-7, the V gene TRBV5-6, with TRBD1 matching over 7 bases. V lost 3 bases to trimming and J lost 6 bases; unmatched junction nucleotides: 6. This CDR3 region has 13 residues. In germline, CDR1 is SGHDT, CDR2 YYEEEE. The CDR3 loop reads CASSSGTASEQYF. CDR3 nucleotide sequence: TGTGCCAGCAGCTCTGGGACAGCGAGCGAGCAGTACTTC.

The CDR3 coding sequence is TGTGCCAGCAGTTACGCCTTCCGGGAAAATTTCTATGGCTACACCTTC. Translating it yields CASSYAFRENFYGYTF. This chain links TRBV6-5 with TRBJ1-2; D is uncertain. This CDR3 region has 16 residues. Germline values: CDR1 MNHEY, CDR2 SVGAGI. V dropped 2 bases and J dropped 4 bases, with 17 bases sitting between them.

This chain joins TRBV5-1 and TRBJ1-5; D may be TRBD1 (6 bases). Germline CDR1 SGHRS, CDR2 YFSETQ. Trimming removed 0 bases from V and 5 bases from J, with 9 bases in between. This CDR3 region has 14 residues. The CDR3 loop is CASSLVAGDQPQHF. In DNA form, the CDR3 reads TGCGCCAGCAGCTTGGTGGCAGGGGATCAGCCCCAGCATTTT.

Notes on this clone: Other DNA sequences within the sample encode an identical CDR3. The chain employs TRBV30 and TRBJ1-5; tentatively, D is TRBD1 (5 bases). Germline values: CDR1 GTSNPN, CDR2 SVGIG (reference sequence). This CDR3 has 13 residues. V gave up 0 bases and J gave up 4 bases, with 7 bases separating them. The CDR3 region has the DNA TGTGCCTGGAGTGTAAGGGGTAATCAGCCCCAGCATTTT. Its translation is CAWSVRGNQPQHF.

This CDR3 reads CASSQARVVRQYF. The CDR3 nucleotides are TGTGCCAGCAGCCAAGCACGCGTAGTAAGGCAGTATTTT. This chain links TRBV3-1 (or the pseudogene TRBV3-2) with TRBJ2-3; D ambiguous. The CDR3 consists of 13 residues. CDR1 LGHDT and CDR2 YNNKEL come from the germline V gene (reference sequence). Trimming removed 1 base from V and 11 bases from J, with 13 bases in between.

The J gene is TRBJ2-1, the V gene TRBV15; the D gene is possibly TRBD2 (5 bases). The CDR3 covers 14 residues. Germline V CDR1 and CDR2: LNHNV, YYDKDF (reference sequence). Trimming took 3 bases from V and 10 from J, leaving 16 bases between them. In DNA form, the CDR3 reads TGTGCCACCAGCAGCCCCGCAGAGCTAGCCGAGCAGTTCTTC. It yields the protein CATSSPAELAEQFF.

The genes are TRBV18 and TRBJ2-1, with 9 bases that match TRBD2. The CDR3 is 16 residues long. Germline lookup yields CDR1 KGHSH and CDR2 LQKENI. J was trimmed by 7 bases and V by 5 bases; bases with no gene match: 12. CDR3 protein: CASSKNAGGRGNEQFF. The CDR3 bases are TGTGCCAGCTCAAAAAATGCGGGAGGGCGTGGAAATGAGCAGTTCTTC. The full variable domain, completed using reference TRBV18 and TRBJ2-1, is NAGVMQNPRHLVRRRGQEARLRCSPMKGHSHVYWYRQLPEEGLKFMVYLQKENIIDESGMPKERFSAEFPKEGPSILRIQQVVRGDSAAYFCASSKNAGGRGNEQFFGPGTRLTVL.

The chain carries TRBV5-1 and TRBJ1-1; 8 bases line up with TRBD1. J was trimmed by 8 bases and V by 0 bases; bases with no gene match: 12. This CDR3 spans 16 amino acids. Germline V lookup: CDR1 SGHRS, CDR2 YFSETQ. The CDR3 region has the DNA TGCGCCAGCAGCTTGGATCTTACAGGGGGGGTCGGAGAAGCTTTCTTT. As protein: CASSLDLTGGVGEAFF.

This chain links TRBV7-9 with TRBJ1-2; D is possibly TRBD1 (6 bases). Germline lookup yields CDR1 SEHNR and CDR2 FQNEAQ (reference sequence). V lost 6 bases and J 4 bases, leaving 15 bases between the germline ends. The CDR3 is 14 residues long. The DNA for the CDR3 is TGTGCCAGCAGTTTCATCACAGGGCCCTATGGCTACACCTTC. It is translated as CASSFITGPYGYTF.

This chain connects TRBV12-3 or TRBV12-4 to TRBJ2-7; 7 nucleotides align to TRBD1. The CDR3 spans 12 residues. Unmatched junction bases numbered 1, after V lost 4 bases and J lost 4 bases. The CDR3 loop reads CASSSTGYEQYF. CDR3 DNA sequence: TGTGCCAGCAGTTCGACAGGGTACGAGCAGTACTTC.

This chain uses TRBV6-6 with TRBJ1-4, with D possibly being TRBD1 (6 bases). The CDR3 has 16 amino acids. Trimming left V 6 bases short and J 0 bases short, with 14 bases between. CDR1 and CDR2 (germline): MNHNY, SVGAGI (reference sequence). CDR3 loop: CASRDTGYATNEKLFF. The CDR3 DNA is TGTGCCAGCAGAGATACAGGGTACGCAACTAATGAAAAACTGTTTTTT.

The chain joins TRBV7-9 to TRBJ2-3; no reliable D call. V shed 3 bases and J shed 1 base, with 14 bases lying between them. From germline, CDR1 is SEHNR and CDR2 FQNEAQ (reference sequence). The CDR3 loop spans 16 amino acids. DNA of the CDR3: TGTGCCAGCAGCTTCCTCGTCCTCGCGGGCACAGATACGCAGTATTTT. Encoded protein: CASSFLVLAGTDTQYF.

CDR3 nucleotide sequence: TGTGCCAGCAGCCCCGATTGGGACAGGGGAAATTATGGCTACACCTTC. Protein sequence: CASSPDWDRGNYGYTF. The V gene is TRBV7-9, the J gene TRBJ1-2, with 10 bases identical to TRBD1. Trimming took 5 bases from V and 5 from J; bases not matched to a gene: 11. The length of the CDR3 is 16 residues. Per germline, CDR1 SEHNR and CDR2 FQNEAQ (reference sequence).

CDR3 sequence: CASLGQGLGQPQHF. The DNA for the CDR3 is TGTGCCAGCTTGGGACAGGGGTTGGGTCAGCCCCAGCATTTT. The genes are TRBV6-5 and TRBJ1-5; TRBD1 aligns across 10 bases. The CDR3 runs to 14 residues. The V segment lost 8 bases and the J segment 6 bases; nucleotides outside the gene matches: 7. Germline lookup yields CDR1 MNHEY and CDR2 SVGAGI.

The CDR3 spells CASSQESYTDTQYF. CDR3 DNA: TGTGCCAGCAGCCAAGAAAGCTACACAGATACGCAGTATTTT. The rearrangement uses TRBV4-2 and TRBJ2-3, with no clear D. This CDR3 comprises 14 residues. The V end was cut by 0 bases, the J end by 2 bases, with 6 bases between. Germline lookup yields CDR1 LGHNA and CDR2 YNFKEQ.